What follows describes a single T cell receptor beta chain. Its antigen specificity is not known. No base quality information exists; no much larger clone differs at one position. The source of the sample is a study of CD8 T cells in ankylosing spondylitis (dated by TCRdb to 2016 to 2017). Regarding the study in general: The study set out to find disease-linked TCR variants by profiling T cell receptor beta repertoires in ankylosing spondylitis patients and healthy donors. The full study cohort comprised about 24 ankylosing spondylitis patients and roughly 110 healthy donors. Peripheral blood was sampled, and synovial fluid was also collected from ankylosing spondylitis patients.

The CDR1 and CDR2 encoded by the germline V gene are SGHTA and FQGTGA. Reading from cysteine to phenylalanine, the CDR3 counts 16 amino acids. Just the 48-base CDR3 DNA is kept, in frame starting at base 1. Trimming takes 5 bases off V and 4 bases off J; junction bases not matched to a gene: 11. Sequencing was performed on an Illumina HiSeq 2500. Quantitative 5'-RACE with molecular barcodes was the method used to prepare the TCR beta libraries. In the source study's methods: To identify disease-linked TCR variants, a new computational method was used, one built on a probabilistic model of VDJ rearrangement. In TCRdb, the public reads were trimmed at Q25 with fastp and aligned with MiXCR, with productive beta chains retained. CDR3 protein sequences are deduplicated, and each keeps its most common genes and DNA. The V and J calls were determined by TCRdb, not by the authors. This sample comprises about 250,000 distinct CDR3 sequences, more than 25% of them detected only once. The ten largest make up about 4.2% of the sample.

General findings and caveats noted by the study authors: Some motif variants had previously been reported in the synovial fluid and blood of reactive arthritis patients, which suggests shared mechanisms of disease initiation. Blood from ankylosing spondylitis patients appeared to be characterized by a TCR beta motif composed of about 8 highly homologous amino acid variants. The disease-linked clones had a CD8+ phenotype and were found at relatively low frequencies in peripheral blood. The disease-linked clones were reported to be significantly enriched in matched synovial fluid samples from ankylosing spondylitis patients.

The sequence links TRBV7-3 to TRBJ2-5; a stretch of 9 junction bases matches TRBD2. The TCR comes from a male donor with ankylosing spondylitis or in good health (not recorded which). The material sequenced was blood, either unsorted or a sorted T cell fraction (not recorded which). The sequenced DNA: TGTGCCAGCAGCCAATCCCAGCTAGCGGGGAGAGAGACCCAGTACTTC. It translates as CASSQSQLAGRETQYF.